One TCR beta chain is described in this entry. This sample is part of a study of shared T cell receptors in the human thymus. Method: immunoSEQ multiplex PCR; TCRdb's copy keeps in-frame clones and lacks some. This sample has some 660,000 clones, with about 90% found just once. Trimming shortened V by 4 bases and J by 1 base, and 10 bases separated the two germline ends. This CDR3 is built from 14 residues. Germline V lookup: CDR1 MNHEY, CDR2 SMNVEV (reference sequence). The sample was also reused in another study, on human thymus T cells. As that study records: Donor material was obtained from healthy Finnish infants undergoing corrective surgery for congenital heart defects. Thymus tissue for the work was resected from patients undergoing corrective heart surgery. Apparent bias marked the V and J gene usage of thymic and blood repertoires. Related work found strong thymic repertoire overlap between unrelated individuals.

The sequencing input was thymocytes. The receptor was isolated from a boy under three years old with a congenital heart defect. This rearrangement joins TRBV27 to TRBJ1-1; perhaps TRBD1 as D (5 bases). CDR3 nucleotides: TGTGCCAGCAGTTACGGGGGTGGGAACACTGAAGCTTTCTTT. Protein: CASSYGGGNTEAFF.